This is a list of T cell receptor beta chains from one sample in a study of T-cell reconstitution after alpha-beta-depleted transplantation in children. A single record per CDR3 protein comes from TCRdb applying MiXCR to the PCR reads. This repertoire shows a few hundred thousand distinct CDR3 sequences, around 25% found once; its top ten account for 2.6%. Sequencing was performed on PBMCs, taken before TCRalphabeta/CD19-depleted stem cell transplant. The receptors were sampled from a girl aged 2 to 9 with Fanconi anemia, due to receive a stem cell transplant. Both conserved end residues are part of each CDR3. D genes are given only for firm matches. For some rows the clone size is stated as once, few or many, or as a class when expanded; others skip it.

V: TRBV20-1
D: -
J: TRBJ2-7
size: -
CDR3: CSARRSVFYEQYF
DNA: TGCAGTGCTAGAAGATCCGTTTTCTACGAGCAGTACTTC

V: TRBV6-5
D: TRBD1
J: TRBJ1-1
size: many
CDR3: CASSPPQGAGAFF
DNA: TGTGCCAGCAGTCCCCCTCAGGGGGCAGGGGCTTTCTTT

V: TRBV4-1
D: TRBD2
J: TRBJ2-5
size: many
CDR3: CASRTREGLAETQYF
DNA: TGCGCCAGCAGGACGCGTGAGGGACTAGCTGAGACCCAGTACTTC

V: TRBV25-1
D: -
J: TRBJ1-5
size: few
CDR3: CASSESDSNQPQHF
DNA: TGTGCCAGCAGTGAATCCGATAGCAATCAGCCCCAGCATTTT

V: TRBV6-5
D: -
J: TRBJ2-1
size: many
CDR3: CASSYSDEQFF
DNA: TGTGCCAGCAGTTACTCTGATGAGCAGTTCTTC

V: TRBV29-1
D: -
J: TRBJ2-1
size: many
CDR3: CSVAGGTPYNEQFF
DNA: TGCAGCGTCGCAGGGGGGACACCATACAATGAGCAGTTCTTC

V: TRBV7-3
D: -
J: TRBJ2-1
size: once
CDR3: CASSLTWGSHNEQFF
DNA: TGTGCCAGCAGCTTAACGTGGGGATCTCACAATGAGCAGTTCTTC

V: TRBV10-3
D: TRBD1
J: TRBJ2-7
size: many
CDR3: CAISEDRGSEQYF
DNA: TGTGCCATCAGTGAGGACAGGGGAAGTGAGCAGTACTTC

V: TRBV6-5
D: -
J: TRBJ1-3
size: many
CDR3: CASSYEGKSGNTIYF
DNA: TGTGCCAGCAGTTACGAGGGGAAAAGTGGAAACACCATATATTTT

V: TRBV20-1
D: -
J: TRBJ2-7
size: many
CDR3: CSARVVRDISYEQYF
DNA: TGCAGTGCTAGAGTGGTTAGGGACATCTCCTACGAGCAGTACTTC

V: TRBV2
D: -
J: TRBJ2-1
size: once
CDR3: CASSDSGGVAENEQFF
DNA: TGTGCCAGCAGTGATTCCGGCGGAGTTGCCGAGAATGAGCAGTTCTTC

V: TRBV20-1
D: -
J: TRBJ2-1
size: -
CDR3: CSARDRLVHNEQFF
DNA: TGCAGTGCTAGAGACCGACTCGTTCACAATGAGCAGTTCTTC

V: TRBV29-1
D: -
J: TRBJ1-1
size: -
CDR3: CSVGTADTEAFF
DNA: TGCAGCGTTGGGACAGCCGACACTGAAGCTTTCTTT

V: TRBV12-3/TRBV12-4
D: TRBD2
J: TRBJ2-6
size: -
CDR3: CASSLTSGSYSGANVLTF
DNA: TGTGCCAGCAGTTTAACTAGCGGGAGTTATTCTGGGGCCAACGTCCTGACTTTC

V: TRBV5-1
D: TRBD1
J: TRBJ2-7
size: many
CDR3: CASSLVRARGRSEQYF
DNA: TGCGCCAGCAGCTTGGTTCGGGCGAGGGGGCGATCCGAGCAGTACTTC

V: TRBV6-5
D: -
J: TRBJ2-1
size: few
CDR3: CASSYPPSTSYNEQFF
DNA: TGTGCCAGCAGTTACCCGCCTTCTACATCCTACAATGAGCAGTTCTTC

V: TRBV5-1
D: -
J: TRBJ2-7
size: -
CDR3: CASSFQGISYEQYF
DNA: TGCGCCAGCAGCTTTCAGGGTATCTCCTACGAGCAGTACTTC

V: TRBV6-6
D: TRBD2
J: TRBJ2-1
size: -
CDR3: CASSGTSLYNEQFF
DNA: TGTGCCAGCAGCGGGACTAGCCTATACAATGAGCAGTTCTTC

V: TRBV12-3/TRBV12-4
D: -
J: TRBJ1-5
size: many
CDR3: CASSLAPNQPQHF
DNA: TGTGCCAGCAGTTTAGCGCCCAATCAGCCCCAGCATTTT

V: TRBV20-1
D: -
J: TRBJ2-7
size: few
CDR3: CSATRDTTYEQYF
DNA: TGCAGTGCCACCCGGGACACAACCTACGAGCAGTACTTC

V: TRBV7-8
D: -
J: TRBJ2-2
size: -
CDR3: CASSSGPPGELFF
DNA: TGTGCCAGCAGCTCGGGTCCACCCGGGGAGCTGTTTTTT

V: TRBV10-3
D: -
J: TRBJ2-7
size: -
CDR3: CAISDVRAYEQYF
DNA: TGTGCCATCAGTGATGTTCGGGCCTACGAGCAGTACTTC

V: TRBV28
D: -
J: TRBJ1-5
size: few
CDR3: CASSSDQGQGGQPQHF
DNA: TGTGCCAGCAGTTCCGACCAGGGTCAGGGAGGTCAGCCCCAGCATTTT

V: TRBV29-1
D: TRBD2
J: TRBJ2-7
size: many
CDR3: CSVHRLAGTEQYF
DNA: TGCAGCGTGCACCGACTAGCGGGAACCGAGCAGTACTTC

V: TRBV7-8
D: TRBD1
J: TRBJ1-5
size: -
CDR3: CASSLGLTGGPADNQPQHF
DNA: TGTGCCAGCAGCTTAGGGCTGACAGGGGGACCCGCGGACAATCAGCCCCAGCATTTT

V: TRBV4-1
D: TRBD1
J: TRBJ2-1
size: -
CDR3: CASSQVGTGTLNEQFF
DNA: TGCGCCAGCAGCCAAGTGGGGACAGGGACCCTTAATGAGCAGTTCTTC

V: TRBV4-1
D: TRBD1
J: TRBJ2-7
size: many
CDR3: CAIQPTGGQSYEQYF
DNA: TGCGCCATCCAGCCAACTGGGGGACAGTCCTACGAGCAGTACTTC

V: TRBV7-3
D: TRBD2
J: TRBJ2-3
size: once
CDR3: CASSGGTSGWDTQYF
DNA: TGTGCCAGCAGCGGCGGGACTAGCGGGTGGGATACGCAGTATTTT

V: TRBV25-1
D: -
J: TRBJ1-4
size: many
CDR3: CASATGLPEKLFF
DNA: TGTGCCAGCGCTACAGGACTACCTGAAAAACTGTTTTTT

V: TRBV29-1
D: TRBD1
J: TRBJ1-1
size: -
CDR3: CSVGDRLRGTEAFF
DNA: TGCAGCGTTGGGGACAGGCTTCGGGGGACTGAAGCTTTCTTT

V: TRBV4-2
D: TRBD2
J: TRBJ2-3
size: many
CDR3: CASRGLAGGPDTQYF
DNA: TGTGCCAGCAGAGGCCTAGCGGGGGGGCCGGATACGCAGTATTTT

V: TRBV7-9
D: -
J: TRBJ2-1
size: many
CDR3: CASSNGGRGNEQFF
DNA: TGTGCCAGCAGCAATGGGGGGCGCGGGAATGAGCAGTTCTTC

V: TRBV7-9
D: -
J: TRBJ2-7
size: few
CDR3: CASFGDSYYEQYF
DNA: TGTGCCAGTTTTGGCGACAGCTACTACGAGCAGTACTTC

V: TRBV6-4
D: TRBD2
J: TRBJ2-1
size: once
CDR3: CASSVDSGGLDEQFF
DNA: TGTGCCAGCAGTGTGGATAGCGGGGGGTTGGATGAGCAGTTCTTC

V: TRBV29-1
D: -
J: TRBJ2-3
size: few
CDR3: CSVAWRSISTDTQYF
DNA: TGCAGCGTTGCATGGAGGTCTATTTCGACAGATACGCAGTATTTT

V: TRBV11-3
D: TRBD1
J: TRBJ2-1
size: -
CDR3: CASSSGTGAYNEQFF
DNA: TGTGCCAGCAGCTCCGGGACAGGGGCCTACAATGAGCAGTTCTTC

V: TRBV2
D: TRBD1
J: TRBJ2-3
size: -
CDR3: CAGSGQNGDTQYF
DNA: TGTGCCGGCTCGGGACAGAACGGGGATACGCAGTATTTT

V: TRBV12-3/TRBV12-4
D: -
J: TRBJ2-2
size: -
CDR3: CASSLPRGGFQHTGELFF
DNA: TGTGCCAGCAGCCTACCCCGCGGCGGGTTCCAGCACACCGGGGAGCTGTTTTTT